This T cell receptor (beta chain) was captured by sequencing in a study of blood T cell repertoires in COVID-19. Whole-study context: PBMCs, B-cell-depleted T cells, or T cells provided the cDNA or gDNA that made up the material.

Original data processing: For nucleated cells, counts were estimated from reference gene primer amplification. Here immunoSEQ multiplex PCR was the method, and the copy in TCRdb shows in-frame clones only, minus some. V and J calls and clone size are copied from that table; D and trimming were computed from the DNA. The sample holds under 200,000 clones, about four fifths seen once. This CDR3 spans 15 amino acids. Germline V lookup: CDR1 MNHEY, CDR2 SVGAGI. V was cut by 5 bases and J by 0 bases, with 11 bases left in between. The specimen was peripheral blood. V is TRBV6-5 and J is TRBJ1-5; a possible D gene is TRBD1 (6 bases). The sequence came from a middle-aged woman with acute or convalescent COVID-19. The CDR3 sequence: CASSPGAHSNQPQHF. As DNA, the CDR3 is TGTGCCAGCAGTCCAGGGGCCCATAGCAATCAGCCCCAGCATTTT.